This entry concerns a single T cell receptor (beta chain). Its antigen is currently unknown. Autoimmune disease history or systemic immunosuppression was exclusionary. This CDR3 contains 12 residues. Trimming removed 2 bases at V and 6 bases at J, with 4 bases between. CDR1 is MDHEN, CDR2 SYDVKM, per germline. The data were obtained in a study of OX40 agonist ivuxolimab in advanced cancers. The wider study: With a range of roughly 20 to 90, age averaged roughly 60 years, and 70% to 85% were male. Study results and limitations: The mean number of expanded clones was higher in CD8+ T cells than in CD4+. By week 6 at 0.1 to 3.0 mg/kg, blood CD4+ and CD8+ T cells had expanded clonally.

Clones were read by immunoSEQ multiplex PCR, and TCRdb kept only the in-frame ones, dropping some. This repertoire shows over 150,000 clones, around 94% found once; its top ten account for about 0.3%. The clonotype originates from an adult with an advanced solid tumor such as melanoma, head and neck, liver or kidney cancer. The material was CD4+ or CD8+ T cells sorted from blood, obtained in a trial of the OX40 agonist ivuxolimab. This chain links TRBV28 with TRBJ2-2; D gene unclear. CDR3 bases: TGTGCCAGCAGTTTAGTTCCCGGGGAGCTGTTTTTT. Translation: CASSLVPGELFF.